This T cell receptor beta chain was identified during a study of CD4 T cells in relation to SARS-CoV-2 and coronaviruses. Study background: ViraFEST: roughly ten-day antigen culture of PBMCs, then TCR beta CDR3 sequencing. No peptide or an HIV-1 Nef peptide pool served as negative control. General study results and limits: Pre-pandemic and post-infection samples never came from the same donor.

The unexposed donors gave CD4+ T cells in 2011-2018, prior to COVID-19. The cells were cultured for 10 days before CD4+ T cells were isolated. Sequenced by immunoSEQ multiplex PCR; TCRdb stores in-frame clones only, minus some. The profile shows tens of thousands of clones, more than 70% of them singletons. For this clone: Its antigen is as yet unknown.

CDR1 SGHTA and CDR2 FQGNSA come from the germline V gene. The CDR3 is 13 amino acids. Trimming removed 2 bases at V and 6 bases at J, with 7 bases between. The sample taken for sequencing was CD4+ T cells from PBMCs, cultured in vitro. The chain couples TRBV7-2 to TRBJ1-4; D not resolved. This sequence was found in a human donor in good health. The CDR3 spells CASSLKRDEKLFF. CDR3 sequence (DNA): TGTGCCAGCAGCTTAAAGAGGGATGAAAAACTGTTTTTT.